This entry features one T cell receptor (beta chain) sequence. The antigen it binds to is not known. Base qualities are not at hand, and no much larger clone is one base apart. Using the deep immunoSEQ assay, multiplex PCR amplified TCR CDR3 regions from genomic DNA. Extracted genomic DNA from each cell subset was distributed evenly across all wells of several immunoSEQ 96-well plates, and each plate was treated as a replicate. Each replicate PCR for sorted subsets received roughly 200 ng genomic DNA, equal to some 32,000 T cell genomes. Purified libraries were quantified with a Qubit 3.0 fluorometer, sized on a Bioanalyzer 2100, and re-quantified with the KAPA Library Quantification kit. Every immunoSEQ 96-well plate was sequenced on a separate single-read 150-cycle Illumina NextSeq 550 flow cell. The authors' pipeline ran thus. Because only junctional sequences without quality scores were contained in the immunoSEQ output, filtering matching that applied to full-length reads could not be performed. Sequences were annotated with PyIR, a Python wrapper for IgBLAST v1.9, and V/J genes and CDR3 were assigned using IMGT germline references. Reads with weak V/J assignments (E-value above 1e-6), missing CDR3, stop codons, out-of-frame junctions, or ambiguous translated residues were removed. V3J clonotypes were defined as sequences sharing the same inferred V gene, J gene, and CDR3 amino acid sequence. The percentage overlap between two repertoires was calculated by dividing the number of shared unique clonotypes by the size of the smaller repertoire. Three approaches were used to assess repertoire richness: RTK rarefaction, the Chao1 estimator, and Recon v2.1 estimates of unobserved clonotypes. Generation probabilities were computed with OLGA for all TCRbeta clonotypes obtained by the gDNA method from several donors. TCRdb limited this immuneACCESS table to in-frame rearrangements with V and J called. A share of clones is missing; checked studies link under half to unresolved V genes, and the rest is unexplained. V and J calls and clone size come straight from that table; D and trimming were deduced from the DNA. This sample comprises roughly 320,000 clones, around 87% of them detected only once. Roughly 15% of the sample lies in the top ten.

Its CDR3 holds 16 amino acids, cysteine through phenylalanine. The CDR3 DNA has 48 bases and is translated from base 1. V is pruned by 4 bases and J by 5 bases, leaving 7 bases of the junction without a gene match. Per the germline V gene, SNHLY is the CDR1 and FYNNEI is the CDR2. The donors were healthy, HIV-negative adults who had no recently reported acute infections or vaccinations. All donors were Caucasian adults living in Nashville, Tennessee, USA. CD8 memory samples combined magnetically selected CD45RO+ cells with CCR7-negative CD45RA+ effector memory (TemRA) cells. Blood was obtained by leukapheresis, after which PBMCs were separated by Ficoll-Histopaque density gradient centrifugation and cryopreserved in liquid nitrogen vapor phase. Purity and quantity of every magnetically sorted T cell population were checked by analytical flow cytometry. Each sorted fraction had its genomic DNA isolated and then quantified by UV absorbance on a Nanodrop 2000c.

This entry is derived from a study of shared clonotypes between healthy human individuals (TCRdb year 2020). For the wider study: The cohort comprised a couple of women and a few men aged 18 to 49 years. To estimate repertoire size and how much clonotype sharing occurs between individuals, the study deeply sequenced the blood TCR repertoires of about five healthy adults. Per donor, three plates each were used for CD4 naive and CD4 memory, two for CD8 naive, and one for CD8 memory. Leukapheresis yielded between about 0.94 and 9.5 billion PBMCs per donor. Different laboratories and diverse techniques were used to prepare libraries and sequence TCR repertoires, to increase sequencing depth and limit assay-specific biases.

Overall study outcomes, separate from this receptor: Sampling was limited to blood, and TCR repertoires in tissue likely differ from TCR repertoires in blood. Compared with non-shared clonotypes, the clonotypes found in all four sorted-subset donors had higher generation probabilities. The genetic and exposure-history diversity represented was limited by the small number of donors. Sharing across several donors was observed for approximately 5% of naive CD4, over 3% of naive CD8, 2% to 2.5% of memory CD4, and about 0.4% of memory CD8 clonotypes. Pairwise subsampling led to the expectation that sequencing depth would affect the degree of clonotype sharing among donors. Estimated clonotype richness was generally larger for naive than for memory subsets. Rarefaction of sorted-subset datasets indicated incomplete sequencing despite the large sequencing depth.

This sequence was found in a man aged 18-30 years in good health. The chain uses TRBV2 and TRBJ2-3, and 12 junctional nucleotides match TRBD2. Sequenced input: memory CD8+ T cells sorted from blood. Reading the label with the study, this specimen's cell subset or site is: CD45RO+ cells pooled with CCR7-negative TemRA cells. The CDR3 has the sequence CASSAPSGGAGDTQYF. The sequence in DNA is TGTGCCAGCAGTGCCCCTAGCGGGGGGGCGGGAGATACGCAGTATTTT.